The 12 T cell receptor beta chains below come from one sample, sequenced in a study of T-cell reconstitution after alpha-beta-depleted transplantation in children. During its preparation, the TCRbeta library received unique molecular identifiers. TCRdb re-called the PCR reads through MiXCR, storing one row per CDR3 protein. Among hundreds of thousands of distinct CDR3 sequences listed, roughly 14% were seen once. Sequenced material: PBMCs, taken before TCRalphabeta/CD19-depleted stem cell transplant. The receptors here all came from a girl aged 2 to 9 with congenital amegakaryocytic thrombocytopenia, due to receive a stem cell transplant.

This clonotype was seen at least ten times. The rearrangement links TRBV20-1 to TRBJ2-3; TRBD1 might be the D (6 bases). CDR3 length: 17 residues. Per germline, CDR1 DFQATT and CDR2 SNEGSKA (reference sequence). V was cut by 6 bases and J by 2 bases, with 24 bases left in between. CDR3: CSAITPSSQGHTDTQYF. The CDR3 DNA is TGCAGTGCCATTACCCCCAGCTCCCAGGGGCACACAGATACGCAGTATTTT.

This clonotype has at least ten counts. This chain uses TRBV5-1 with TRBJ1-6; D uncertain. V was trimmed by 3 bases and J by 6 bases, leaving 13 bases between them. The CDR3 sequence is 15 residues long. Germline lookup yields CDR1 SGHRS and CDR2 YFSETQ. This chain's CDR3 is CASSSDGLGNSPLHF. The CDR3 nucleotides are TGCGCCAGCAGCTCGGACGGGTTAGGTAATTCACCCCTCCACTTT.

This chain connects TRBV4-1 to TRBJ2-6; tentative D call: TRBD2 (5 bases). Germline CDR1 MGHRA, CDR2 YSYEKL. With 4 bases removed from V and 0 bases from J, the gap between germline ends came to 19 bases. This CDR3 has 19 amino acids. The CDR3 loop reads CASSPSEGSLYSGANVLTF. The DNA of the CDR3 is TGCGCCAGCAGCCCCTCCGAGGGCTCCTTATACTCTGGGGCCAACGTCCTGACTTTC.

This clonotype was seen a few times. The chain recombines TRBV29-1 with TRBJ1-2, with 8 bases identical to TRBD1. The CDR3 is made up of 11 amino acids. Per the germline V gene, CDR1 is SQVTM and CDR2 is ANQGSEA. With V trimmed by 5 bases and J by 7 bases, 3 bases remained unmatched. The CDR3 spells CSVMTGAGYTF. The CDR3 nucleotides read TGCAGCGTTATGACAGGGGCTGGCTACACCTTC.

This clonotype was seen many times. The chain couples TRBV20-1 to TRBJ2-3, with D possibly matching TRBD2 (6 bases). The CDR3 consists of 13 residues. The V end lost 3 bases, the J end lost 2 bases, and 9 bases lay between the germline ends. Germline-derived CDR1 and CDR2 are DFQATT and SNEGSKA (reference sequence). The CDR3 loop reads CSARAGNTDTQYF. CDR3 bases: TGCAGTGCTAGGGCGGGAAACACAGATACGCAGTATTTT.

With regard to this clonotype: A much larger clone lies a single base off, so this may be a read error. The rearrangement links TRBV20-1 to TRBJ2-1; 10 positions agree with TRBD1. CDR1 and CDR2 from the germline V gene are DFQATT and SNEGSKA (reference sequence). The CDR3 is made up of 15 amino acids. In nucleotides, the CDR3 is TGCAGTGCTAGACATGGACAGGGGGTCGACAATGAGGAGTTCTTC. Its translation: CSARHGQGVDNEEFF.

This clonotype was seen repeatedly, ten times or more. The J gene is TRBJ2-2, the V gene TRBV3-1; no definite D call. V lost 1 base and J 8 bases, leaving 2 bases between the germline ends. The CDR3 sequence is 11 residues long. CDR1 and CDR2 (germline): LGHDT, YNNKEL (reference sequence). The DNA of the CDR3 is TGTGCCAGCAGCCAAGTGGGGGAGCTGTTTTTT. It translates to CASSQVGELFF.

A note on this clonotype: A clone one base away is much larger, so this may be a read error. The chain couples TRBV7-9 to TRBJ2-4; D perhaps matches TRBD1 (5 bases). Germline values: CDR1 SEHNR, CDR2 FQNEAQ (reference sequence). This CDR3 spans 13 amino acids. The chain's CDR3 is CASSLARDNIPYF. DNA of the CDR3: TGTGCCAGCAGCTTAGCCAGGGATAACATTCCGTACTTC.

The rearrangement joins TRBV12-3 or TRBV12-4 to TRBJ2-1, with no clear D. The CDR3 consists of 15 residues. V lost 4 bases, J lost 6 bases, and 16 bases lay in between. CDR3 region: CASSSRAFPGNEQFF. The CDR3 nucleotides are TGTGCCAGCAGTTCCCGGGCCTTCCCGGGCAATGAGCAGTTCTTC.

In nucleotides, the CDR3 is TGCAGCGTTGAGTCTACTACACAAACCTACAATGAGCAGTTCTTC. Translated: CSVESTTQTYNEQFF. The chain carries TRBV29-1 and TRBJ2-1; D unclear. CDR1 SQVTM and CDR2 ANQGSEA come from the germline V gene. The CDR3 runs 15 residues. V was shortened by 3 bases and J by 2 bases, with 14 bases between the two germline ends.

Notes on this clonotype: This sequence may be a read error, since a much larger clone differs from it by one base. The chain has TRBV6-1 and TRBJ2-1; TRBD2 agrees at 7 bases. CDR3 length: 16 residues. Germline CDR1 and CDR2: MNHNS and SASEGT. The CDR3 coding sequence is TGTCCCAGCAGACTACCCCGGGACTACGAATTCGATGAGCAGTTCTTC. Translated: CPSRLPRDYEFDEQFF.

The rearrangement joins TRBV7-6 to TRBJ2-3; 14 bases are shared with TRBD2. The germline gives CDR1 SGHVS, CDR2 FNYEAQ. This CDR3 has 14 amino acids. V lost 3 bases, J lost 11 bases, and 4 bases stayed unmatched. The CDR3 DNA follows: TGTGCCAGCAGCTTGGGGACTAGCGGGAGTGTGCAGTATTTT. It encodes CASSLGTSGSVQYF.